These T cell receptor beta chains were read from a single sample in a study of blood T cell repertoires in COVID-19. Only in-frame clones appear in the TCRdb table, and some are missing; sequencing was by immunoSEQ multiplex PCR. Here the sample spans some 220,000 clones, around 84% being singletons. Material for sequencing was peripheral blood. These receptors came from a man aged 45-60 years who had recovered from COVID-19. Both conserved end residues are part of each CDR3. The order of the fields is CDR3 protein, CDR3 DNA, clone size, V gene, J gene, D gene. The D gene is left open where the match is weak. Part of the rows lack a size; the others show once, few, many or a class for expanded clones.

CDR3: CASSIQGANYGYTF
DNA: TGTGCCAGTAGTATTCAGGGCGCTAACTATGGCTACACCTTC
size: -
V: TRBV19
J: TRBJ1-2
D: -

CDR3: CASRREGLYDEQYF
DNA: TGCGCCAGCAGGCGGGAGGGCCTTTACGACGAGCAGTACTTC
size: -
V: TRBV5-1
J: TRBJ2-7
D: TRBD2

CDR3: CASSPPLAGGSYNEQFF
DNA: TGTGCCAGCAGCCCCCCTCTTGCGGGAGGATCCTACAATGAGCAGTTCTTC
size: few
V: TRBV3-1/TRBV3-2
J: TRBJ2-1
D: TRBD2

CDR3: CASSSRDSSSGNTIYF
DNA: TGTGCCAGCAGTAGCAGGGACTCGAGCTCTGGAAACACCATATATTTT
size: few
V: TRBV6-6
J: TRBJ1-3
D: -

CDR3: CASSTSGNNYEQYF
DNA: TGTGCCAGCAGTACTAGCGGGAATAACTACGAGCAGTACTTC
size: -
V: TRBV28
J: TRBJ2-7
D: TRBD2

CDR3: CSASRQGRTGANVLTF
DNA: TGCAGTGCTAGTCGGCAGGGGCGTACTGGGGCCAACGTCCTGACTTTC
size: once
V: TRBV20-1
J: TRBJ2-6
D: -

CDR3: CASGRTVAGNTIYF
DNA: TGTGCCAGCGGAAGGACAGTAGCTGGAAACACCATATATTTT
size: -
V: TRBV28
J: TRBJ1-3
D: -

CDR3: CASSEGTEPISYEQYF
DNA: TGTGCCAGCAGTGAGGGGACAGAACCCATCTCCTACGAGCAGTACTTC
size: -
V: TRBV6-1
J: TRBJ2-7
D: TRBD1

CDR3: CSVVQRQETQYF
DNA: TGCAGCGTTGTCCAGAGACAGGAGACCCAGTACTTC
size: -
V: TRBV29-1
J: TRBJ2-5
D: -

CDR3: CASSRAGTANTGELFF
DNA: TGTGCCAGCAGCCGGGCCGGGACAGCGAACACCGGGGAGCTGTTTTTT
size: -
V: TRBV3-1/TRBV3-2
J: TRBJ2-2
D: TRBD1

CDR3: CASSPTRYSNQPQHF
DNA: TGTGCCAGCAGCCCGACACGGTATAGCAATCAGCCCCAGCATTTT
size: -
V: TRBV7-2
J: TRBJ1-5
D: -

CDR3: CASSRGSGTGELFF
DNA: TGTGCCAGCAGCCGCGGGAGTGGCACCGGGGAGCTGTTTTTT
size: -
V: TRBV3-1/TRBV3-2
J: TRBJ2-2
D: TRBD2

CDR3: CASSGSGGSLSNQPQHF
DNA: TGTGCCAGCAGCGGGTCAGGGGGAAGTTTGAGCAATCAGCCCCAGCATTTT
size: -
V: TRBV7-8
J: TRBJ1-5
D: TRBD1

CDR3: CASSHRRGDRGNQPQHF
DNA: TGCGCCAGCAGCCACCGTCGGGGGGATCGGGGCAATCAGCCCCAGCATTTT
size: -
V: TRBV10-1
J: TRBJ1-5
D: -

CDR3: CASSFEGAGGTQYF
DNA: TGTGCCAGCAGCTTTGAAGGGGCTGGTGGTACGCAGTATTTT
size: few
V: TRBV11-3
J: TRBJ2-3
D: -

CDR3: CASTSSGSFLNEQFF
DNA: TGTGCCAGCACCTCGAGCGGGAGTTTTCTCAATGAGCAGTTCTTC
size: once
V: TRBV11-2
J: TRBJ2-1
D: TRBD2

CDR3: CASSRPGTGTGEQYF
DNA: TGTGCCAGCAGCCGTCCCGGGACAGGGACGGGGGAGCAGTACTTC
size: -
V: TRBV6-5
J: TRBJ2-7
D: TRBD1

CDR3: CASSDHRKVQVGEQFF
DNA: TGTGCCAGCAGTGACCACAGGAAAGTACAGGTCGGTGAGCAGTTCTTC
size: -
V: TRBV6-1
J: TRBJ2-1
D: -

CDR3: CSVGSVAGLGPNEQFF
DNA: TGCAGCGTTGGGAGCGTAGCGGGACTAGGGCCCAATGAGCAGTTCTTC
size: -
V: TRBV29-1
J: TRBJ2-1
D: TRBD2